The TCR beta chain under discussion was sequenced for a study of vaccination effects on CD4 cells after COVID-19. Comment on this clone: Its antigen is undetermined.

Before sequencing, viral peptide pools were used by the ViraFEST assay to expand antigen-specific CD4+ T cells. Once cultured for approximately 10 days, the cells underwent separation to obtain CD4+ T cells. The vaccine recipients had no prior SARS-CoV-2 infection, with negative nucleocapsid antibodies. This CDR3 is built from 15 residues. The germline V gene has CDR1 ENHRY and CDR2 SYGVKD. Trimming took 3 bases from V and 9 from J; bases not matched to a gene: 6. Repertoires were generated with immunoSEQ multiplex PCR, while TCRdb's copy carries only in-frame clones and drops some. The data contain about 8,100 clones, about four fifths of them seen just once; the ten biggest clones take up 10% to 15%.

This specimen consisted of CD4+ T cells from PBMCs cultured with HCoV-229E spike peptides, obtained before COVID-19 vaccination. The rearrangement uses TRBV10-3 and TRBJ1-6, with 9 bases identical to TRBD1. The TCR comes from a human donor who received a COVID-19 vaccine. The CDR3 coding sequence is TGTGCCATCAGTGATACCGGGACAGGGACTTCACCCCTCCACTTT. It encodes CAISDTGTGTSPLHF.